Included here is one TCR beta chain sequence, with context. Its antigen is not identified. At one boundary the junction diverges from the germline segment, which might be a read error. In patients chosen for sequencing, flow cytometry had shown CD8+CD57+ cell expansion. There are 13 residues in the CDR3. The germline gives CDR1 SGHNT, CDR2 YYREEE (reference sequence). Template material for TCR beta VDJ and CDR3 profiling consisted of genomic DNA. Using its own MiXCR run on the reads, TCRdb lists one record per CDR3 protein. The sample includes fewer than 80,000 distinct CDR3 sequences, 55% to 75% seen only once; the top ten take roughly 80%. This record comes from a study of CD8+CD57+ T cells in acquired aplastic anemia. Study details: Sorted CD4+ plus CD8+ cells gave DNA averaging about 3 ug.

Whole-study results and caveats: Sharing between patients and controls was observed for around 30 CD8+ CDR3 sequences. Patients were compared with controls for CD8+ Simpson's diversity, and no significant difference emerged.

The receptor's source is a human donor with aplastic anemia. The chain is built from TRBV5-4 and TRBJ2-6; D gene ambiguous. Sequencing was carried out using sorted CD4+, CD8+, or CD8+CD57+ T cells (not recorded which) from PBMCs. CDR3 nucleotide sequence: TGTGCCGGCAGCTCCTCTGGGGCCAACGTCCTGACTTTC. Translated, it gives CAGSSSGANVLTF.